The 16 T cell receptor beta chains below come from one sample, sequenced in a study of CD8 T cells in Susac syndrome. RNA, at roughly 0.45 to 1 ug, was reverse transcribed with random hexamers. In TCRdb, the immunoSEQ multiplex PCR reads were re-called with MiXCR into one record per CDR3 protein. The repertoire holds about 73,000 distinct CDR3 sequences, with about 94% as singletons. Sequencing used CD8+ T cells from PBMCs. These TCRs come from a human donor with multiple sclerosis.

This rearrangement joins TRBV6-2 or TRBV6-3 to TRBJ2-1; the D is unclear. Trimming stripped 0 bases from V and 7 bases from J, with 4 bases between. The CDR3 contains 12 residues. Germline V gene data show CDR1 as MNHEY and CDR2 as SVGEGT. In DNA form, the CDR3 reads TGTGCCAGCAGTTACTCACGTAATGAGCAGTTCTTC. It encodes CASSYSRNEQFF.

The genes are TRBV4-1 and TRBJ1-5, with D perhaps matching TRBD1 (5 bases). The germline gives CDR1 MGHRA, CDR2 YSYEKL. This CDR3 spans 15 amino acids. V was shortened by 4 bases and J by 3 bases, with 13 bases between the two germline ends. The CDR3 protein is CASSPIQGDNQPQHF. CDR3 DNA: TGCGCCAGCAGCCCCATCCAGGGTGACAATCAGCCCCAGCATTTT.

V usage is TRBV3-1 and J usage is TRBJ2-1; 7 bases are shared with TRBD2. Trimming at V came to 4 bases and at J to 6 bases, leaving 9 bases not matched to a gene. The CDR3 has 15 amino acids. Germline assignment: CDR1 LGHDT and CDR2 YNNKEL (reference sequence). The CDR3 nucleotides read TGTGCCAGCAGCCTGGGGAGGGCCTCCCCCAATGAGCAGTTCTTC. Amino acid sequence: CASSLGRASPNEQFF.

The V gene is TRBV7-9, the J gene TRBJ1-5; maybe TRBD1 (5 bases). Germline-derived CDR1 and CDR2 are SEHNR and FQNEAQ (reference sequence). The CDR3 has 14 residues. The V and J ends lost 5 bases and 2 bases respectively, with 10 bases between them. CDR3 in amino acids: CASSQGWGNQPQHF. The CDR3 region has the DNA TGTGCCAGCAGCCAGGGATGGGGCAATCAGCCCCAGCATTTT. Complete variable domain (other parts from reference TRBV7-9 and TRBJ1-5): DTGVSQNPRHKITKRGQNVTFRCDPISEHNRLYWYRQTLGQGPEFLTYFQNEAQLEKSRLLSDRFSAERPKGSFSTLEIQRTEQGDSAMYLCASSQGWGNQPQHFGDGTRLSIL.

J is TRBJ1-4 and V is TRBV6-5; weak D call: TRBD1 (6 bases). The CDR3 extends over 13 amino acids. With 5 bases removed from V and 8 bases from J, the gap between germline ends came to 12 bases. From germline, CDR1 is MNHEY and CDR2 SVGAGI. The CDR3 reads CASSPPDREKLFF. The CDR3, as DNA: TGTGCCAGCAGTCCCCCGGACAGAGAAAAACTGTTTTTT.

CDR3 loop: CASSYWDRDSYNYGYTF. CDR3 nucleotide sequence: TGTGCCAGCAGTTACTGGGACAGGGACTCGTACAACTATGGCTACACCTTC. V is TRBV6-5 and J is TRBJ1-2, with TRBD1 matching over 9 bases. The CDR3 is 17 residues long. In germline, CDR1 is MNHEY, CDR2 SVGAGI. J gave up 2 bases and V 1 base, and 8 bases lay outside the gene matches.

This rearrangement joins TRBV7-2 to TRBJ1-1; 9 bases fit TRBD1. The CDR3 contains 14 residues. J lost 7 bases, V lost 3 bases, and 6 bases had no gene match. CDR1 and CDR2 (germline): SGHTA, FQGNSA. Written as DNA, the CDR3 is TGTGCCAGCAGCTTCCGGGACAGGGATAATGAAGCTTTCTTT. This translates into CASSFRDRDNEAFF.

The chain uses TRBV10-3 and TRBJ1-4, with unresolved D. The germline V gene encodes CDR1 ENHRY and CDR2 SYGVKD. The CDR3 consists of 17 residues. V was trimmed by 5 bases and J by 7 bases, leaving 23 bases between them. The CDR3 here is CAISLRSAYIKGEKLFF. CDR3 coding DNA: TGTGCCATCAGTCTGAGATCGGCCTACATTAAGGGTGAAAAACTGTTTTTT.

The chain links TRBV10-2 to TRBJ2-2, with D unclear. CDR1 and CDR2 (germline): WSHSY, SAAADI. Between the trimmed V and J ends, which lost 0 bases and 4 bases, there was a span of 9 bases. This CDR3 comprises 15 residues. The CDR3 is CASSESWYGTGELFF. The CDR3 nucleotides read TGCGCCAGCAGTGAGTCGTGGTACGGCACCGGGGAGCTGTTTTTT.

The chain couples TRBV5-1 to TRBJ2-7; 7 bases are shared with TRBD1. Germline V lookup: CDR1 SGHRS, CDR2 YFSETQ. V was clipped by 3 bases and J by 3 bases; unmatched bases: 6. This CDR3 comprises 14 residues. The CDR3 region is CASSSSRDSYEQYF. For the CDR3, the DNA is TGCGCCAGCAGCTCCTCCAGGGACAGCTACGAGCAGTACTTC. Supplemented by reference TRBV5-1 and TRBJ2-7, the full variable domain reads KAGVTQTPRYLIKTRGQQVTLSCSPISGHRSVSWYQQTPGQGLQFLFEYFSETQRNKGNFPGRFSGRQFSNSRSEMNVSTLELGDSALYLCASSSSRDSYEQYFGPGTRLTVT.

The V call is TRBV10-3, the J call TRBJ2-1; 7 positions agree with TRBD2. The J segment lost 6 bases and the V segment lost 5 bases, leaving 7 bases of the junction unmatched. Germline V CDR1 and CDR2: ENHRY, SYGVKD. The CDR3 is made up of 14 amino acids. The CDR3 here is CAISIQLASNEQFF. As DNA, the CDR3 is TGTGCCATCAGTATACAACTAGCGTCCAATGAGCAGTTCTTC.

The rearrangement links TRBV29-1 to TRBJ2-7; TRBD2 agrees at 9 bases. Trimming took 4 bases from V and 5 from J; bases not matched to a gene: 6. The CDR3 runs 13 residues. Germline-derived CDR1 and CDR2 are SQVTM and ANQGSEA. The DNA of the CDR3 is TGCAGCGTTGTCAAGCGGGGGGCCCACGAGCAGTACTTC. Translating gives CSVVKRGAHEQYF.

CDR3 coding DNA: TGCGCCAGCAGCTCGAGGAGACCACAGGGGGAGCAGTACTTC. This codes for CASSSRRPQGEQYF. This chain uses TRBV5-1 with TRBJ2-7, with TRBD1 matching 7 bases. CDR1 and CDR2 (germline): SGHRS, YFSETQ. Trimming took 3 bases from V and 7 from J; bases not matched to a gene: 10. CDR3 size: 14 residues.

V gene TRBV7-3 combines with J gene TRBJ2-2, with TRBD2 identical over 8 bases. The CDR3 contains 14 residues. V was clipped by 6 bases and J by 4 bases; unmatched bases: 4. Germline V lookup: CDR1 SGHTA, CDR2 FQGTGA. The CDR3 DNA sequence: TGTGCCAGCAGTCCCCGGGGGGGCACCGGGGAGCTGTTTTTT. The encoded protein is CASSPRGGTGELFF.

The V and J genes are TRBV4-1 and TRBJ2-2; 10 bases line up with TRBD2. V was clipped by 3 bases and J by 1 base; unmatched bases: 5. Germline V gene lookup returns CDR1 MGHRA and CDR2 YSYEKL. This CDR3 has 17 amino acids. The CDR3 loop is CASSQLLAGENTGELFF. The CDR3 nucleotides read TGCGCCAGCAGCCAGCTCCTAGCGGGGGAGAACACCGGGGAGCTGTTTTTT.

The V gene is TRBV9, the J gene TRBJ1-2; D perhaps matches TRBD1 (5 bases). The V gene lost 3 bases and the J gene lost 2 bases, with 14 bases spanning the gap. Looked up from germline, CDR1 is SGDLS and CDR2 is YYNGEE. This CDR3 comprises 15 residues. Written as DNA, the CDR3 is TGTGCCAGCAGCGAGACAGTAAACGGGAACTATGGCTACACCTTC. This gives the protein CASSETVNGNYGYTF.